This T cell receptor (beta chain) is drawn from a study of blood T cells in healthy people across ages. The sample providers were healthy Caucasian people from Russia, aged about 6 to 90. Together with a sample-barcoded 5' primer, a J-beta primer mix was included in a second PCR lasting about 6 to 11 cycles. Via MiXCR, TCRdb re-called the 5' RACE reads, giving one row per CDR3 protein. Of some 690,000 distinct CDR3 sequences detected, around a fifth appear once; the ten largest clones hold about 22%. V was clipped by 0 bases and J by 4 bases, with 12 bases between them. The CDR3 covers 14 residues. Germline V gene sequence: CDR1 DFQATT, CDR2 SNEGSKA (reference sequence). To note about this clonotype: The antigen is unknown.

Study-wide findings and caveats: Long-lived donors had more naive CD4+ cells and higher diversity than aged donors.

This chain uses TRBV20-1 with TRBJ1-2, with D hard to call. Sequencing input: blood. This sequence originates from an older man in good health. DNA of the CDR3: TGCAGTGCTAGAGACTTCGACACATTCTATGGCTACACCTTC. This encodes CSARDFDTFYGYTF.